This T cell receptor beta chain comes out of a study of OX40 agonist ivuxolimab in advanced cancers. Overall study context: Each dose-escalation patient presented with hepatocellular carcinoma, melanoma, renal cell or head and neck cancer.

About this clone itself: Its matching antigen is unknown.

Exclusion applied to patients with autoimmune disease history or systemic immunosuppression. At cycle 4 day 1, cycle 7 day 1, and baseline, blood was sampled. V was clipped by 3 bases and J by 4 bases, with 18 bases between them. Germline CDR1 and CDR2: GTSNPN and SVGIG (reference sequence). CDR3 length: 15 residues. Only in-frame clones appear in the TCRdb table, and some are missing; sequencing was by immunoSEQ multiplex PCR. The table lists over 100,000 clones, approximately 92% of them singletons, with roughly 0.59% in the top ten. General study results and limits: Researchers did not establish what antigens the expanded peripheral T cells target.

The source material was CD4+ or CD8+ T cells sorted from blood, sampled in a trial of the OX40 agonist ivuxolimab. The J gene is TRBJ2-5, the V gene TRBV30, with D possibly being TRBD1 or TRBD2 (6 bases each). The sequence came from an adult with an advanced solid tumor such as melanoma, head and neck, liver or kidney cancer. This CDR3 is CAWSQGVRGGETQYF. The CDR3 coding sequence is TGTGCCTGGAGCCAAGGGGTCAGGGGAGGAGAGACCCAGTACTTC. The full variable domain, its missing parts supplied by reference TRBV30 and TRBJ2-5, is SQTIHQWPATLVQPVGSPLSLECTVEGTSNPNLYWYRQAAGRGLQLLFYSVGIGQISSEVPQNLSASRPQDRQFILSSKKLLLSDSGFYLCAWSQGVRGGETQYFGPGTRLLVL.